The rows below give T cell receptor beta chains drawn from one sample of a study of blood T cell repertoires in COVID-19. The assay was immunoSEQ multiplex PCR, and TCRdb's table has in-frame clones only and misses some. Among fewer than 130,000 clones listed, about 75% were seen once. Input material: peripheral blood. The source of these receptors is a man older than 75 with acute or convalescent COVID-19. CDR3s leave out the opening cysteine and the closing phenylalanine or tryptophan.

J gene | V gene | CDR3 protein
TRBJ1-5 | TRBV7-2 | ASSPPGMSGIQPQH
TRBJ2-3 | TRBV28 | ASSTRTDTQY
TRBJ2-1 | TRBV28 | ASSTSRLGYEQF
TRBJ1-5 | TRBV5-5 | ASSFGQGDQPQH
TRBJ1-2 | TRBV28 | ASSQGLYT
TRBJ1-2 | TRBV6-1 | ASSDRVGYT
TRBJ2-3 | TRBV9 | ASERRSLGTDTQY
TRBJ1-1 | TRBV18 | ASSPGTTNTEAF
TRBJ2-1 | TRBV19 | ASSAGTSGSDEQF
TRBJ1-6 | TRBV4-3 | ASSQDRLFIDSPLH
TRBJ1-4 | TRBV28 | ASSLDRPTNEKLF
TRBJ1-5 | TRBV6-1 | ASSDTSGQGRWWPQH
TRBJ1-1 | TRBV7-3 | ASRGQGNTEAF
TRBJ1-5 | TRBV7-2 | ASSLGQGNNQPQH
TRBJ1-5 | TRBV6-2/TRBV6-3 | ASSYSGQTSGPQH
TRBJ2-7 | TRBV27 | ATTSSTLGNEQY
TRBJ1-6 | TRBV12-3/TRBV12-4 | ASSIARNSPLH
TRBJ2-5 | TRBV5-4 | ASSFDYRGETQY
TRBJ2-1 | TRBV28 | ASSLLGGAGTSGRGEF
TRBJ2-1 | TRBV7-6 | ASSLEVGLAGRNEQF
TRBJ1-2 | TRBV28 | ASTPGVTGGGYT
TRBJ2-3 | TRBV6-5 | ASSYWQGAHPDTQY
TRBJ2-1 | TRBV9 | ASSVGGPSGEQF
TRBJ2-3 | TRBV21-1 | ASRKRTSGWVCTQY
TRBJ1-6 | TRBV25-1 | ASADRAGRSPLH
TRBJ2-1 | TRBV7-2 | ASSLGASGRIHEQF
TRBJ1-1 | TRBV27 | ASSLSTGGTEAF
TRBJ1-1 | TRBV4-2 | ASSRTSGKLFAF
TRBJ1-6 | TRBV15 | ATSRSQGADGDSPLH
TRBJ1-1 | TRBV6-2/TRBV6-3 | ASSYPVVEAF
TRBJ2-2 | TRBV23-1 | ASSQSLTSGREANTGELF
TRBJ1-2 | TRBV18 | ASSHGKDYGYT
TRBJ2-2 | TRBV7-8 | ASIHSSGRSELF
TRBJ2-3 | TRBV5-1 | ASSFKREADTQY
TRBJ1-6 | TRBV4-3 | ASSSQGVGYSPLH
TRBJ2-3 | TRBV7-9 | ASSPAGPDTQY
TRBJ1-5 | TRBV2 | ASGQGRVNQPQH
TRBJ2-7 | TRBV24-1 | ATSDGGQAYEQY
TRBJ1-2 | TRBV5-4 | ASSPGQAGGYT
TRBJ2-7 | TRBV6-6 | ASSYSTAEQY
TRBJ2-7 | TRBV28 | ASSFSVGRDEQY
TRBJ1-2 | TRBV28 | ASSPPGQTYGYT
TRBJ1-3 | TRBV3-1/TRBV3-2 | ASSHNSGNTIY
TRBJ2-7 | TRBV28 | ASSFGSEQY
TRBJ1-6 | TRBV27 | ASSHRGDSPLH
TRBJ1-5 | TRBV30 | AWDRDYQPQH
TRBJ1-1 | TRBV14 | ASSQEPQGSEAF
TRBJ1-5 | TRBV28 | ASSFNSEVQPQH
TRBJ1-2 | TRBV6-2/TRBV6-3 | ASSFAGQGGYT
TRBJ2-7 | TRBV6-5 | ASGSNEQY
TRBJ2-7 | TRBV7-8 | ASSPSPGREQY
TRBJ2-3 | TRBV18 | ASSPPADTQY
TRBJ1-6 | TRBV30 | AWSVLESPLH
TRBJ1-3 | TRBV6-2/TRBV6-3 | ASSPGGINSGNTIY